This entry describes one TCR beta chain. The data stem from a study of cytomegalovirus exposure and HLA in healthy donors. Germline CDR1 is MGHRA and CDR2 is YSYEKL. The V and J ends lost 0 bases and 5 bases respectively, with 19 bases between them. CDR3 length: 17 amino acids. Researchers ran the PCR with 60 Vbeta and 13 Jbeta primers. Generated by immunoSEQ multiplex PCR, the TCRdb table keeps only in-frame clones and is missing some. The sample yields about 140,000 clones, approximately 78% seen once. The chain has TRBV4-1 and TRBJ2-5, with D possibly being TRBD1 (6 bases). The clonotype was recovered from a man between 18 and 29 years old in good health and CMV-seropositive. The sample taken for sequencing was PBMCs. The CDR3 coding sequence is TGCGCCAGCAGCCAAGATCAGAGGGCAGGGGTTGGTGAGACCCAGTACTTC. It encodes CASSQDQRAGVGETQYF.